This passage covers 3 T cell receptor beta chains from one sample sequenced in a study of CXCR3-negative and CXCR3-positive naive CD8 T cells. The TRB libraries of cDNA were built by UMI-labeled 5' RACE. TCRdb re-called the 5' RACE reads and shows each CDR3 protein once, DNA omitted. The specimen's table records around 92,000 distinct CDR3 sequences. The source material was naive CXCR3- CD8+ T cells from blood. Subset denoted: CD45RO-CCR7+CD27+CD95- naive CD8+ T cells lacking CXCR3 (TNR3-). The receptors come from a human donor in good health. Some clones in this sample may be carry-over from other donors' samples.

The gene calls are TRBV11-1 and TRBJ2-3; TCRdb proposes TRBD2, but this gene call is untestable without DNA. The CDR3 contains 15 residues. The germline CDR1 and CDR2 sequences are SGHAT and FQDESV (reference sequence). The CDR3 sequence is CASSLSLATTDTQYF.

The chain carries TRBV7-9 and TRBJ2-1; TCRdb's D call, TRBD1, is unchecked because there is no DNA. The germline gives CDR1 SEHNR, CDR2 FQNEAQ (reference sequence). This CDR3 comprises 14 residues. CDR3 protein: CASSYHDRDHEQFF.

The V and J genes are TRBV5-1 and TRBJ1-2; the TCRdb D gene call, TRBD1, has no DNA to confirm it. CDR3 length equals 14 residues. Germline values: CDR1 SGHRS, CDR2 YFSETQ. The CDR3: CASRQGAFGYGYTF.